The 19 T cell receptor beta chains in this list originate from one sample, sequenced in a study of cytomegalovirus exposure and HLA in healthy donors. Primers for the PCR totalled 60 Vbeta and 13 Jbeta. Here immunoSEQ multiplex PCR was the method, and the copy in TCRdb shows in-frame clones only, minus some. The profile shows 120,000 to 150,000 clones, around 80% of them singletons. The specimen was PBMCs. These receptors were collected from a male donor in good health and CMV-seropositive.

This chain links TRBV6-5 with TRBJ1-1, with a possible D match to TRBD1 (5 bases). V was pared by 0 bases and J by 12 bases, with 17 bases between. The CDR3 is 14 amino acids. CDR1 MNHEY and CDR2 SVGAGI come from the germline V gene. In DNA, the CDR3 is TGTGCCAGCAGTTACTCGAGCAGGGCCTCCCCCACTTTCTTT. Protein: CASSYSSRASPTFF.

The chain has TRBV29-1 and TRBJ2-5, with D perhaps TRBD1 (6 bases). Trimming removed 0 bases from V and 11 bases from J, with 19 bases in between. The CDR3 contains 14 residues. Germline CDR1 SQVTM, CDR2 ANQGSEA. The CDR3 loop reads CSVEDLYRAGGQYF. In DNA, the CDR3 is TGCAGCGTTGAAGATCTTTACAGGGCCGGCGGGCAGTACTTC.

CDR3 residues: CACGAALAKNIQYF. In DNA, the CDR3 is TGTGCCTGTGGAGCGGCCCTAGCCAAAAACATTCAGTACTTC. The V gene is TRBV30, the J gene TRBJ2-4; D might be TRBD2 (5 bases). Germline V gene lookup returns CDR1 GTSNPN and CDR2 SVGIG (reference sequence). The CDR3 sequence is 14 residues long. V dropped 6 bases and J dropped 0 bases, with 12 bases sitting between them.

The V and J genes are TRBV6-6 and TRBJ2-7; D is possibly TRBD1 (6 bases). CDR1 is MNHNY and CDR2 is SVGAGI in the germline V gene (reference sequence). This CDR3 spans 14 amino acids. The germline V and J ends were trimmed by 0 bases and 7 bases, with 13 bases remaining between them. CDR3 nucleotide sequence: TGTGCCAGCAGTTACTCGAGGACAGTTAGAGAGCAGTACTTC. It codes for CASSYSRTVREQYF.

This sequence joins TRBV7-9 and TRBJ2-7; D perhaps matches TRBD1 (5 bases). In germline, CDR1 is SEHNR, CDR2 FQNEAQ (reference sequence). With 3 bases removed from V and 6 bases from J, the gap between germline ends came to 15 bases. The CDR3 extends over 14 amino acids. CDR3 in DNA: TGTGCCAGCAGCTTTTTCCAGGGTCAGGGCGAGCAGTACTTC. This sequence encodes CASSFFQGQGEQYF.

The rearrangement joins TRBV13 to TRBJ2-7; D remains ambiguous. The CDR3 sequence is 14 residues long. V was pared by 4 bases and J by 5 bases, with 15 bases between. Looked up from germline, CDR1 is PRHDT and CDR2 is FYEKMQ (reference sequence). The CDR3 DNA reads as TGTGCCAGCAGCTCCCCGGTCACTCGCCACGAGCAGTACTTC. Translation gives CASSSPVTRHEQYF.

The chain is built from TRBV10-1 and TRBJ1-5, with TRBD1 as a possible D gene (5 bases). V was cut by 6 bases and J by 0 bases, with 21 bases left in between. The CDR3 has 18 residues. Germline assignment: CDR1 WNHNN and CDR2 SYGVQD (reference sequence). The CDR3 region is CASRREDTGHNSNQPQHF. The CDR3 coding sequence is TGCGCCAGCAGAAGGGAGGACACCGGACATAATAGCAATCAGCCCCAGCATTTT.

As regards this clone: Different DNA sequences within this sample yield the same CDR3. V gene TRBV10-3 combines with J gene TRBJ2-2, with 12 bases fitting TRBD2. There are 15 residues in the CDR3. CDR1 and CDR2 (germline): ENHRY, SYGVKD. J gave up 3 bases and V 5 bases, and 1 base lay outside the gene matches. CDR3 protein: CAISRLAGDTGELFF. In DNA form, the CDR3 reads TGTGCCATCAGTCGACTAGCGGGAGACACCGGGGAGCTGTTTTTT.

V usage is TRBV6-1 and J usage is TRBJ1-2; no reliable D call. Trimming removed 7 bases at V and 3 bases at J, with 9 bases between. Germline values: CDR1 MNHNS, CDR2 SASEGT. The CDR3 sequence is 12 residues long. In DNA form, the CDR3 reads TGTGCCAGCACTTGGGGAGACTATGGCTACACCTTC. Translated, it gives CASTWGDYGYTF.

This clone was seen only once. The genes are TRBV10-3 and TRBJ2-2, with 9 nucleotides matching TRBD2. V was pared by 0 bases and J by 3 bases, with 8 bases of the junction left unmatched. The CDR3 runs to 18 residues. Germline CDR1 ENHRY, CDR2 SYGVKD. The CDR3 sequence is CAISESMTSGGYTGELFF. As DNA, the CDR3 is TGTGCCATCAGTGAGTCGATGACTAGCGGTGGATACACCGGGGAGCTGTTTTTT.

This clone was detected once. The chain links TRBV5-4 to TRBJ1-2; D call uncertain. Germline V gene sequence: CDR1 SGHNT, CDR2 YYREEE (reference sequence). V dropped 4 bases and J dropped 6 bases, with 13 bases sitting between them. This CDR3 is 13 amino acids long. CDR3 nucleotide sequence: TGTGCCAGCAGCGCAGCAGGTCACCATGGCTACACCTTC. It translates to CASSAAGHHGYTF. The entire variable domain, with the rest obtained from reference TRBV5-4 and TRBJ1-2, is as follows: ETGVTQSPTHLIKTRGQQVTLRCSSQSGHNTVSWYQQALGQGPQFIFQYYREEENGRGNFPPRFSGLQFPNYSSELNVNALELDDSALYLCASSAAGHHGYTFGSGTRLTVV.

In this sample, this clone turned up a few times. The chain employs TRBV2 and TRBJ2-5; the D gene is possibly TRBD1 (6 bases). The CDR3 is 12 residues long. CDR1 is SNHLY and CDR2 is FYNNEI in the germline V gene. Trimming pared 3 bases from V and 5 bases from J, leaving 7 bases between. DNA for the CDR3: TGTGCCAGCAGTGACCAGGGGGAGACCCAGTACTTC. Protein sequence: CASSDQGETQYF. Looking up the rest from reference TRBV2 and TRBJ2-5 gives the full variable domain: EPEVTQTPSHQVTQMGQEVILRCVPISNHLYFYWYRQILGQKVEFLVSFYNNEISEKSEIFDDQFSVERPDGSNFTLKIRSTKLEDSAMYFCASSDQGETQYFGPGTRLLVL.

The CDR3 loop is CASSEDIRSYEQYF. CDR3 coding DNA: TGTGCCAGCAGTGAGGACATTCGCTCCTACGAGCAGTACTTC. This chain joins TRBV25-1 and TRBJ2-7; D might be TRBD1 (5 bases). V was cut by 3 bases and J by 0 bases, with 9 bases left in between. The germline V gene encodes CDR1 MGHDK and CDR2 SYGVNS. This CDR3 comprises 14 residues.

The chain links TRBV7-2 to TRBJ1-1; no definite D call. V was trimmed by 3 bases and J by 7 bases, leaving 9 bases between them. The germline V gene has CDR1 SGHTA and CDR2 FQGNSA. The CDR3 sequence is 12 residues long. CDR3 sequence (DNA): TGTGCCAGCAGCTTGCGCAGGTTTGAAGCTTTCTTT. Residues: CASSLRRFEAFF.

The chain recombines TRBV4-1 with TRBJ2-7; 8 bases agree with TRBD1. Trimming took 1 base from V and 0 from J; bases not matched to a gene: 17. Per germline, CDR1 MGHRA and CDR2 YSYEKL. The CDR3 is made up of 20 amino acids. The CDR3 coding sequence is TGCGCCAGCAGCCAAGGGAGAGGACAGGGAAGAGGGACCCACTCCTACGAGCAGTACTTC. This translates into CASSQGRGQGRGTHSYEQYF.

This clone was seen more than once but under ten times. This chain joins TRBV6-5 and TRBJ1-2; TRBD1 aligns across 11 bases. Germline V gene data show CDR1 as MNHEY and CDR2 as SVGAGI. V was clipped by 2 bases and J by 2 bases; unmatched bases: 4. This CDR3 has 16 residues. The CDR3 bases are TGTGCCAGCAGTTACGTGCGGACAGGGGGCAACTATGGCTACACCTTC. This codes for CASSYVRTGGNYGYTF.

The V call is TRBV12-5, the J call TRBJ2-6, with 9 bases fitting TRBD2. This CDR3 is 23 amino acids long. CDR1 and CDR2 (germline): LGHNT, FRNRAP. After removal of 0 bases from V and 0 bases from J, the junction contained 18 bases not matched to a gene. CDR3 loop: CASGLVGGGLAGRGSSGANVLTF. The DNA of the CDR3 is TGTGCTAGTGGTTTGGTAGGAGGGGGGCTAGCGGGGAGGGGATCCTCTGGGGCCAACGTCCTGACTTTC. The entire variable domain, with the rest obtained from reference TRBV12-5 and TRBJ2-6, is as follows: DARVTQTPRHKVTEMGQEVTMRCQPILGHNTVFWYRQTMMQGLELLAYFRNRAPLDDSGMPKDRFSAEMPDATLATLKIQPSEPRDSAVYFCASGLVGGGLAGRGSSGANVLTFGAGSRLTVL.

This clone turned up a few times. The chain couples TRBV27 to TRBJ2-5, with 8 bases fitting TRBD2. This CDR3 has 14 amino acids. V gave up 3 bases and J gave up 2 bases; unmatched junction bases: 2. Germline V gene sequence: CDR1 MNHEY, CDR2 SMNVEV (reference sequence). Written as DNA, the CDR3 is TGTGCCAGCAGTTTTAGCGGGATTCAAGAGACCCAGTACTTC. Protein product: CASSFSGIQETQYF.

The chain employs TRBV6-5 and TRBJ1-6; D call uncertain. Germline V gene data show CDR1 as MNHEY and CDR2 as SVGAGI. V was cut by 2 bases and J by 9 bases, with 11 bases left in between. This CDR3 contains 14 residues. CDR3 bases: TGTGCCAGCAGTTACGGTCGAGATGGTTCACCCCTCCACTTT. Translating it yields CASSYGRDGSPLHF.